This T cell receptor beta chain stems from a study of blood T cell repertoires in COVID-19 (dated by TCRdb to the early 2020s). Context from the whole study: Samples covering the acute and convalescent phases of COVID-19 were provided by collaborators in the United States, Italy and Spain. The repertoires were released in a freely available public database intended as a resource for research on the immune response to SARS-CoV-2. Where available, HLA class I and class II types were taken from metadata supplied by the sample provider and were not determined by assay-based typing. The prospective study material was composed of cDNA or gDNA derived from T cells, B-cell-depleted T cells, or PBMCs. The sample metadata nearly always contained a de-identified subject ID, COVID-19 status, age in years and sex. The samples were drawn from two sources: the first 160 participants of the ongoing ImmuneRACE study, and over 1,000 subjects contributed by 6 global collaborators. The dataset comprised deeply sampled blood TCRbeta repertoires from subjects exposed to, actively infected with, or recovered from COVID-19. The investigation overall reported the following: Clinical and demographic metadata were provided uncurated, with the amount varying by source and participant.

About this clone itself: Its antigen is still unknown. One base away there is no much larger clone; base qualities are not given.

The collaborating institutions used their own protocols to collect whole blood in K2EDTA tubes. Collaborator samples were shipped for TCRbeta analysis as frozen whole blood, isolated PBMCs, or DNA extracted from either sample type. TCRbeta CDR3 regions were amplified from genomic DNA using the immunoSEQ Assay, a bias-controlled multiplex PCR. Per the original workflow: Nucleated cell counts per sample were estimated from amplification of reference gene primers within the assay. To quantify the absolute abundance of each unique TCRbeta CDR3 rearrangement, sequence reads were collapsed and filtered. For each sample, productive Simpson clonality was calculated as the square root of Simpson's diversity index over productive rearrangements. TCRdb obtained this table from immuneACCESS and retained in-frame rearrangements with V and J assigned. These tables miss some clones; where compared with another copy, unresolved V genes account for less than half of the shortfall, and the remainder is unexplained. V and J calls and clone size come straight from that table; D and trimming were deduced from the DNA. The sample table records 130,000 to 150,000 clones; 60% to 85% of these occur just once. Less than 2% of the sample is held by the ten biggest clonotypes.

Taken from the germline V gene, the CDR1 and CDR2 loops are KGHSH and LQKENI. Relative to germline, V is 0 bases shorter and J is 5 bases shorter, with 14 bases between their ends. Counted from cysteine to phenylalanine, this CDR3 has 15 amino acids. The entry retains the CDR3 DNA only, 45 bases that are in frame from base 1. Sequences were obtained from peripheral blood. The sequence is built from TRBV18 and TRBJ2-7; the D gene cannot be resolved reliably. The receptor comes from a woman in her sixties or seventies with acute or convalescent COVID-19. The CDR3 corresponds to CASSPPMTGRNEQYF. The DNA sequence is given as TGTGCCAGCTCACCACCCATGACTGGCAGAAACGAGCAGTACTTC.